The rows below give T cell receptor beta chains drawn from one sample of a study of cytomegalovirus exposure and HLA in healthy donors. Clones were read by immunoSEQ multiplex PCR, and TCRdb kept only the in-frame ones, dropping some. The data hold about 300,000 clones, with 80% to 90% observed a single time. Specimen: PBMCs. These TCRs come from a man aged 40-55 years in good health and CMV-seropositive. CDR3s include the opening cysteine and the closing phenylalanine or tryptophan. D genes are given only for firm matches. Clone size is not always given. Where it is, it says once, few, many or a class for expanded clones.

TRBV6-4	TRBD1	TRBJ1-5	.	CASSEQGTALSNQPQHF	TGTGCCAGCAGTGAACAGGGGACAGCCCTTAGCAATCAGCCCCAGCATTTT
TRBV27	TRBD2	TRBJ2-7	.	CASSLAGAWEQYF	TGTGCCAGCAGTCTAGCGGGAGCGTGGGAGCAGTACTTC
TRBV7-2	.	TRBJ1-5	once	CASSLLGLNQPQHF	TGTGCCAGCAGCTTATTGGGCCTCAATCAGCCCCAGCATTTT
TRBV7-9	TRBD1	TRBJ2-2	once	CASSLNQGDTGELFF	TGTGCCAGCAGCTTAAATCAGGGGGACACCGGGGAGCTGTTTTTT
TRBV9	.	TRBJ1-1	.	CASSVAGRGNTEAFF	TGTGCCAGCAGCGTAGCGGGGAGGGGGAACACTGAAGCTTTCTTT
TRBV27	.	TRBJ2-1	.	CASSFGYNEQFF	TGTGCCAGCAGTTTCGGTTACAATGAGCAGTTCTTC
TRBV7-9	.	TRBJ2-5	.	CSSSLRRFAGHHQETQYF	TGTTCCAGCAGCTTACGTCGCTTTGCCGGACACCACCAAGAGACCCAGTACTTC
TRBV6-5	TRBD1	TRBJ1-3	.	CASSYLGTGTGNTIYF	TGTGCCAGCAGTTACCTCGGGACAGGGACTGGAAACACCATATATTTT
TRBV7-3	.	TRBJ2-1	.	CASSFVAPANEQFF	TGTGCCAGCAGCTTTGTCGCCCCCGCGAATGAGCAGTTCTTC
TRBV28	.	TRBJ1-1	.	CASSFGQRWTEAFF	TGTGCCAGCAGTTTCGGACAGAGGTGGACTGAAGCTTTCTTT
TRBV9	.	TRBJ2-5	.	CASSVGRSQETQYF	TGTGCCAGCAGCGTGGGGAGGAGCCAAGAGACCCAGTACTTC
TRBV28	TRBD2	TRBJ2-7	.	CASTRAGGGYEQYF	TGTGCCAGCACCCGAGCGGGGGGCGGGTACGAGCAGTACTTC
TRBV11-3	.	TRBJ2-7	.	CASSLAPKYEQYF	TGTGCCAGCAGCTTGGCACCGAAATACGAGCAGTACTTC
TRBV29-1	TRBD1	TRBJ1-1	once	CSVDRGTLTEAFF	TGCAGCGTTGACAGGGGGACATTGACTGAAGCTTTCTTT
TRBV18	.	TRBJ1-2	.	CASSPGRDYGYTF	TGTGCCAGCTCACCAGGGAGAGATTATGGCTACACCTTC
TRBV9	.	TRBJ1-1	.	CASSALVGPDTEAFF	TGTGCCAGCAGCGCCCTAGTGGGGCCGGACACTGAAGCTTTCTTT
TRBV9	TRBD2	TRBJ2-7	.	CASSAWGGFDEQYF	TGTGCCAGCAGCGCCTGGGGGGGGTTCGACGAGCAGTACTTC
TRBV7-2	TRBD1	TRBJ2-1	.	CASSRILGTGGRNEQFF	TGTGCCAGCAGTCGAATATTGGGGACAGGGGGGAGGAATGAGCAGTTCTTC
TRBV2	.	TRBJ1-1	.	CASSERRVKPEAFF	TGTGCCAGCAGTGAACGCAGGGTGAAGCCTGAAGCTTTCTTT
TRBV6-1	TRBD1	TRBJ2-1	.	CASSVDRGRSYNEQFF	TGTGCCAGCAGTGTAGACAGGGGTCGGAGCTACAATGAGCAGTTCTTC
TRBV21-1	.	TRBJ2-7	.	CASSKLGHDDLTYEQYF	TGTGCCAGCAGCAAACTTGGACATGACGACTTAACCTACGAGCAGTACTTC
TRBV19	TRBD2	TRBJ2-5	.	CASSMGVAGGTQYF	TGTGCCAGTAGTATGGGGGTAGCGGGGGGGACCCAGTACTTC
TRBV28	TRBD1	TRBJ1-5	.	CASSQLTGTNQPQHF	TGTGCCAGCAGTCAACTGACAGGGACCAATCAGCCCCAGCATTTT
TRBV5-4	.	TRBJ2-5	.	CASSFPGNFQETQYF	TGTGCCAGCAGCTTTCCCGGGAATTTCCAAGAGACCCAGTACTTC
TRBV28	TRBD2	TRBJ2-4	.	CASSLPREDLIAKNIQYF	TGTGCCAGCAGTTTACCTCGGGAGGACCTAATAGCCAAAAACATTCAGTACTTC
TRBV28	.	TRBJ2-7	.	CASSYVRSGGINRYF	TGTGCCAGCAGTTATGTAAGGAGCGGCGGAATTAACCGGTACTTC
TRBV27	.	TRBJ2-1	.	CASSLSFGGNDEQFF	TGTGCCAGCAGTTTATCTTTCGGCGGGAACGATGAGCAGTTCTTC
TRBV7-9	TRBD1	TRBJ2-7	.	CASSSGQGNEQYF	TGTGCCAGCAGCTCCGGACAGGGGAACGAGCAGTACTTC
TRBV5-1	TRBD2	TRBJ2-3	.	CASSTGTSGATDTQYF	TGCGCCAGCAGCACAGGGACTAGCGGAGCCACAGATACGCAGTATTTT
TRBV27	.	TRBJ1-1	.	CASSVTGLNTEAFF	TGTGCCAGCAGTGTGACAGGCCTGAACACTGAAGCTTTCTTT
TRBV5-4	TRBD2	TRBJ2-5	.	CASSSGTSGRAQEQYF	TGTGCCAGCAGCTCGGGGACTAGCGGGAGGGCCCAGGAGCAGTACTTC
TRBV9	TRBD1	TRBJ1-3	.	CASSATGGSGNTIYF	TGTGCCAGCAGCGCCACAGGGGGCTCTGGAAACACCATATATTTT
TRBV7-9	TRBD1	TRBJ2-4	.	CASSINRGRDIQYF	TGTGCCAGCAGCATCAACAGGGGTAGGGACATTCAGTACTTC
TRBV19	.	TRBJ1-2	.	CASSILLTANYGYTF	TGTGCCAGTAGTATCCTTTTGACAGCTAACTATGGCTACACCTTC
TRBV5-1	TRBD2	TRBJ2-2	.	CASTYTPGLETGELFF	TGCGCCAGCACGTACACCCCGGGACTAGAGACCGGGGAGCTGTTTTTT
TRBV18	TRBD2	TRBJ2-1	.	CASSPLAGRSYNEQFF	TGTGCCAGCTCACCTTTAGCGGGTCGCTCCTACAATGAGCAGTTCTTC
TRBV7-2	.	TRBJ1-1	few	CASSLVGQLNTEAFF	TGTGCCAGCAGCTTAGTAGGACAGTTGAACACTGAAGCTTTCTTT
TRBV7-9	TRBD1	TRBJ1-2	.	CASSLGDRVNYGYTF	TGTGCCAGCAGCTTAGGGGACAGGGTAAACTATGGCTACACCTTC
TRBV5-1	.	TRBJ2-7	few	CASSFGIAYEQYF	TGCGCCAGCAGCTTCGGGATCGCCTACGAGCAGTACTTC
TRBV19	.	TRBJ2-7	.	CASSMARVGHEQYF	TGTGCCAGTAGTATGGCGCGTGTGGGCCACGAGCAGTACTTC
TRBV6-1	.	TRBJ1-2	.	CASSWSDRDGYTF	TGTGCCAGCAGTTGGTCCGATCGGGATGGCTACACCTTC
TRBV27	.	TRBJ2-7	.	CASSLIFGADDEQYF	TGTGCCAGCAGTTTAATATTCGGAGCTGATGACGAGCAGTACTTC
TRBV5-4	.	TRBJ1-2	.	CASSLGREAYGYTF	TGTGCCAGCAGCTTGGGCAGGGAAGCGTATGGCTACACCTTC